Below, 26 T cell receptor beta chains from the same sample are listed, as sequenced in a study of OX40 agonist ivuxolimab in advanced cancers. TCRdb keeps only in-frame clones here, not all; method: immunoSEQ multiplex PCR. The sample gives under 70,000 clones, roughly 87% of which show up once; 2% is in the top ten. This sample comprised CD4+ or CD8+ T cells sorted from blood, obtained in a trial of the OX40 agonist ivuxolimab. These receptors were obtained from an adult with an advanced solid tumor such as melanoma, head and neck, liver or kidney cancer.

The chain combines TRBV28 with TRBJ1-5; D not certain. Between the trimmed V and J ends, which lost 9 bases and 5 bases, there was a span of 23 bases. The germline V gene has CDR1 MDHEN and CDR2 SYDVKM. This CDR3 spans 16 amino acids. The CDR3 here is CASKPPLGTEYQPQHF. Here the CDR3 DNA reads TGTGCCAGTAAACCCCCCTTGGGAACGGAGTATCAGCCCCAGCATTTT.

The chain combines TRBV7-2 with TRBJ1-1; 7 nucleotides agree with TRBD1. The CDR3 spans 14 residues. Germline-derived CDR1 and CDR2 are SGHTA and FQGNSA. Germline trimming cut 5 bases from V and 2 bases from J; bases unmatched to any gene: 5. CDR3 sequence: CASSAGQSNTEAFF. DNA of the CDR3: TGTGCCAGCAGCGCGGGACAGTCAAACACTGAAGCTTTCTTT. Full variable domain (missing parts from reference TRBV7-2 and TRBJ1-1): GAGVSQSPSNKVTEKGKDVELRCDPISGHTALYWYRQSLGQGLEFLIYFQGNSAPDKSGLPSDRFSAERTGGSVSTLTIQRTQQEDSAVYLCASSAGQSNTEAFFGQGTRLTVV.

This chain joins TRBV7-2 and TRBJ1-1; the D is unclear. The germline V gene encodes CDR1 SGHTA and CDR2 FQGNSA. The CDR3 length is 13 residues. V lost 2 bases and J lost 11, with 15 bases in between. The CDR3 here is CASSLTLDREAFF. CDR3 nucleotides: TGTGCCAGCAGCTTAACCCTAGACCGGGAGGCTTTCTTT.

The rearrangement joins TRBV28 to TRBJ1-5; maybe TRBD1 (5 bases). Germline lookup yields CDR1 MDHEN and CDR2 SYDVKM. The CDR3 is 14 amino acids. V was cut by 7 bases and J by 3 bases, with 13 bases left in between. CDR3 residues: CASTTGGPNQPQHF. The CDR3 DNA is TGTGCCAGCACCACCGGGGGTCCCAATCAGCCCCAGCATTTT.

The CDR3 nucleotides read TGTGCCAGCAGCTTAGGCGGGAGGGCCTTGGAGACCCAGTACTTC. Translation: CASSLGGRALETQYF. The V gene is TRBV7-3, the J gene TRBJ2-5; 9 bases agree with TRBD2. The trim removed 2 bases at V and 5 bases at J, leaving 6 bases unmatched. The CDR3 runs 15 residues. Germline V gene sequence: CDR1 SGHTA, CDR2 FQGTGA.

The chain links TRBV7-2 to TRBJ1-5, with D maybe TRBD1 (6 bases). This CDR3 contains 15 residues. Germline V gene data show CDR1 as SGHTA and CDR2 as FQGNSA. Trimming left V 5 bases short and J 3 bases short, with 14 bases between. The CDR3 DNA sequence: TGTGCCAGCAGCGCTAGAGGGGGGAACAATCAGCCCCAGCATTTT. Its translation: CASSARGGNNQPQHF.

The rearrangement uses TRBV4-2 and TRBJ2-5; 8 nucleotides line up with TRBD2. V was pared by 4 bases and J by 5 bases, with 6 bases of the junction left unmatched. Germline CDR1 is LGHNA and CDR2 is YNFKEQ. The CDR3 spans 14 residues. The CDR3 reads CASSRREDGETQYF. The DNA for the CDR3 is TGTGCCAGCAGCCGGCGGGAGGATGGCGAGACCCAGTACTTC.

In regard to this clone: At one boundary the junction diverges from the germline segment, which might be a read error. This sample also contains other DNA sequences that code for the same CDR3. V gene TRBV10-3 combines with J gene TRBJ2-5; D unresolved. Per the germline V gene, CDR1 is ENHRY and CDR2 is SYGVKD. This CDR3 has 13 residues. CDR3 amino acids: CAISEAAKETQYF. DNA for the CDR3: TGTGCTATCAGTGAGGCAGCGAAAGAGACCCAGTACTTC.

The V and J genes are TRBV20-1 and TRBJ2-7; possible D gene TRBD1, 5 bases. This CDR3 is built from 11 residues. The germline gives CDR1 DFQATT, CDR2 SNEGSKA (reference sequence). With 5 bases removed from V and 10 bases from J, the gap between germline ends came to 15 bases. CDR3: CSADRGPTQYF. The DNA for the CDR3 is TGCAGTGCTGATAGGGGCCCCACTCAGTACTTC.

The J gene is TRBJ2-7, the V gene TRBV7-9; 9 bases agree with TRBD2. The J segment lost 3 bases and the V segment lost 6 bases, leaving 6 bases of the junction unmatched. Germline CDR1 reads SEHNR; CDR2 reads FQNEAQ (reference sequence). The CDR3 runs 14 residues. The CDR3 reads CASSQGTSIYEQYF. The CDR3 bases are TGTGCCAGCAGTCAAGGGACTAGCATCTACGAGCAGTACTTC.

This chain joins TRBV28 and TRBJ2-3; the D is unclear. CDR1 and CDR2 (germline): MDHEN, SYDVKM. This CDR3 contains 12 residues. The V and J ends lost 1 base and 7 bases respectively, with 6 bases between them. This CDR3 is CASSLSSNTQYF. DNA of the CDR3: TGTGCCAGCAGTTTATCATCGAATACGCAGTATTTT. Full variable domain (missing parts from reference TRBV28 and TRBJ2-3): DVKVTQSSRYLVKRTGEKVFLECVQDMDHENMFWYRQDPGLGLRLIYFSYDVKMKEKGDIPEGYSVSREKKERFSLILESASTNQTSMYLCASSLSSNTQYFGPGTRLTVL.

V usage is TRBV5-6 and J usage is TRBJ1-6; D unresolved. This CDR3 has 16 amino acids. The V end was cut by 2 bases, the J end by 1 base, with 10 bases between. CDR1 is SGHDT and CDR2 is YYEEEE in the germline V gene. The CDR3 region is CASSFASVSYNSPLHF. For the CDR3, the DNA is TGTGCCAGCAGCTTTGCGAGTGTATCCTATAATTCACCCCTCCACTTT.

V is TRBV18 and J is TRBJ1-1, with D hard to call. Germline CDR1 and CDR2: KGHSH and LQKENI. The V and J ends lost 3 bases and 4 bases respectively, with 12 bases between them. The CDR3 covers 14 residues. The CDR3 sequence is CASSPAGVGTEAFF. CDR3 in DNA: TGTGCCAGCTCACCGGCGGGTGTTGGCACTGAAGCTTTCTTT.

CDR3 loop: CASSPGGGRHNEQFF. The CDR3 DNA reads TGTGCCAGCAGCCCCGGTGGCGGGAGGCACAATGAGCAGTTCTTC. This sequence joins TRBV28 and TRBJ2-1; 8 bases are shared with TRBD2. V shed 6 bases and J 5 bases; nucleotides not matched to a gene: 9. Germline V gene sequence: CDR1 MDHEN, CDR2 SYDVKM. This CDR3 has 15 amino acids.

This rearrangement joins TRBV27 to TRBJ2-6; D assignment may be TRBD1 or TRBD2 (5 bases each). The CDR3 spans 18 residues. Germline CDR1 and CDR2: MNHEY and SMNVEV (reference sequence). V lost 6 bases, J lost 0 bases, and 18 bases lay in between. The CDR3 nucleotides are TGTGCCAGCAGCCCCCTTGGGGGTTTGACCTCTGGGGCCAACGTCCTGACTTTC. This encodes CASSPLGGLTSGANVLTF.

The rearrangement uses TRBV5-1 and TRBJ2-1; TRBD1 agrees at 8 bases. Germline V gene sequence: CDR1 SGHRS, CDR2 YFSETQ. The CDR3 is 14 amino acids. Losses at the gene ends were 2 bases for V and 10 bases for J; bases not matched to a gene: 8. The CDR3 sequence is CASSFLGQGGEQFF. The CDR3 DNA reads TGCGCCAGCAGCTTTCTCGGACAGGGAGGCGAGCAGTTCTTC.

CDR3 region: CASSGALQGTNGYTF. In DNA, the CDR3 is TGTGCCAGCAGTGGGGCGTTACAAGGCACTAATGGCTACACCTTC. The chain links TRBV6-1 to TRBJ1-2; the D is unclear. V lost 4 bases, J lost 6 bases, and 18 bases lay in between. This CDR3 spans 15 amino acids. Germline CDR1 is MNHNS and CDR2 is SASEGT.

This CDR3 is CASSLNRDGNTEAFF. As DNA, the CDR3 is TGTGCCAGCAGCCTAAACCGGGACGGGAACACTGAAGCTTTCTTT. The V call is TRBV6-5, the J call TRBJ1-1; D may be TRBD1 (5 bases). The V gene lost 6 bases and the J gene lost 1 base, with 15 bases spanning the gap. The germline V gene has CDR1 MNHEY and CDR2 SVGAGI. The CDR3 has 15 amino acids.

The V call is TRBV18, the J call TRBJ2-5; 11 nucleotides align to TRBD2. V lost 8 bases to trimming and J lost 2 bases; unmatched junction nucleotides: 7. The CDR3 contains 15 residues. Looked up from germline, CDR1 is KGHSH and CDR2 is LQKENI. DNA for the CDR3: TGTGCCAGCATACCTAGCGGGGGGATTCAAGAGACCCAGTACTTC. It codes for CASIPSGGIQETQYF.

This chain links TRBV30 with TRBJ2-2; 7 bases are shared with TRBD1. The CDR3 sequence is 13 residues long. The germline V gene encodes CDR1 GTSNPN and CDR2 SVGIG (reference sequence). The V gene end was trimmed by 1 base and the J gene end by 6 bases; junction bases not matched to a gene: 2. Here the CDR3 reads CAWSAGTAGELFF. CDR3 bases: TGTGCCTGGAGTGCCGGGACAGCCGGGGAGCTGTTTTTT. Based on the CDR3 plus reference TRBV30 and TRBJ2-2, the full variable domain is SQTIHQWPATLVQPVGSPLSLECTVEGTSNPNLYWYRQAAGRGLQLLFYSVGIGQISSEVPQNLSASRPQDRQFILSSKKLLLSDSGFYLCAWSAGTAGELFFGEGSRLTVL.

CDR3 coding DNA: TGTGCCAGCAGTTACTCAAACTACGAGCAGTACTTC. Translation gives CASSYSNYEQYF. The V and J genes are TRBV6-5 and TRBJ2-7; no clear D. The CDR3 sequence is 12 residues long. The germline V gene encodes CDR1 MNHEY and CDR2 SVGAGI. V was trimmed by 0 bases and J by 3 bases, leaving 3 bases between them.

The CDR3 region has the DNA TGTGCCAGCAGCTTAGAGGGGACATCGGGGAGCTATGGCTACACCTTC. It is translated as CASSLEGTSGSYGYTF. This rearrangement joins TRBV7-2 to TRBJ1-2; perhaps TRBD1 as D (6 bases). V lost 1 base and J 4 bases, leaving 16 bases between the germline ends. This CDR3 region has 16 residues. Germline V gives CDR1 SGHTA, CDR2 FQGNSA.

V usage is TRBV7-9 and J usage is TRBJ1-3, with D possibly matching TRBD1 (5 bases). Germline loops: CDR1 SEHNR, CDR2 FQNEAQ (reference sequence). CDR3 length: 17 amino acids. V was pared by 0 bases and J by 0 bases, with 12 bases between. This CDR3 is CASSLAAGPRSGNTIYF. Written as DNA, the CDR3 is TGTGCCAGCAGCTTAGCGGCGGGGCCCCGCTCTGGAAACACCATATATTTT. The full variable domain, in which reference TRBV7-9 and TRBJ1-3 provide the parts outside the CDR3, is DTGVSQNPRHKITKRGQNVTFRCDPISEHNRLYWYRQTLGQGPEFLTYFQNEAQLEKSRLLSDRFSAERPKGSFSTLEIQRTEQGDSAMYLCASSLAAGPRSGNTIYFGEGSWLTVV.

This rearrangement joins TRBV7-2 to TRBJ2-1; D gene ambiguous. The germline V and J ends were trimmed by 1 base and 7 bases, with 8 bases remaining between them. CDR1 is SGHTA and CDR2 is FQGNSA in the germline V gene. This CDR3 is built from 13 residues. The CDR3 reads CASSLVGGNEQFF. CDR3 nucleotides: TGTGCCAGCAGCTTAGTCGGCGGAAATGAGCAGTTCTTC.

The chain recombines TRBV5-4 with TRBJ2-2; D ambiguous. Germline-derived CDR1 and CDR2 are SGHNT and YYREEE (reference sequence). This CDR3 has 14 amino acids. Trimming took off 1 base at V and 5 bases at J, with 9 bases between the two ends. CDR3: CASSLPTLTGELFF. Written as DNA, the CDR3 is TGTGCCAGCAGCTTGCCAACGTTGACCGGGGAGCTGTTTTTT.

V usage is TRBV11-3 and J usage is TRBJ1-3; TRBD1 is a possible D gene (5 bases). Germline V gene sequence: CDR1 SGHNT, CDR2 YENEEA. Deletions cut 2 bases from V and 4 bases from J, with 21 bases between. This CDR3 has 18 residues. The CDR3 reads CASSLKVEGLKKGNTIYF. The CDR3 DNA sequence: TGTGCCAGCAGCTTAAAGGTTGAGGGGTTGAAGAAAGGAAACACCATATATTTT.